The present T cell receptor (beta chain) was sequenced within a study of post-analysis software for immune sequencing data (dated by TCRdb to the mid-2010s). The study in broad terms: The recorded disease courses included relapsing-remitting, secondary progressive and progressive-relapsing multiple sclerosis, and some patients had no subtype annotation. The patient repertoires were set against about eleven previously published healthy control repertoires from donors whose ages ranged from roughly 6 to 27 years. A subset of samples was prepared in parallel using single-end sample barcoding, then pooled and co-amplified after Illumina adapter ligation.

Receptor amplification or capture employed PCR. The data were produced on an Illumina HiSeq 2500. Unique molecular identifiers were incorporated into TCR beta cDNA libraries to reduce PCR and sequencing biases. Per 1 to 10 million input T cells, roughly 500,000 cDNA molecules were obtained, such that each molecule approximated one T cell. The patient libraries were prepared and sequenced with the same protocol used for the earlier healthy control dataset. Within a given batch, samples were prepared together, multiplexed and sequenced on the same HiSeq lane. Processing in the source paper ran as follows. MIGEC handled the raw barcoded reads, throwing out single-read molecular identifier groups before consensus assembly and CDR3 extraction. Clonotype tables were post-analysed with VDJtools, and diversity was normalized by down-sampling all datasets to the smallest sample size. In repertoire overlap clustering, CDR3 amino acid sequences, but not nucleotide sequences, were matched to correct batch-related cross-sample contamination. The public sequencing data were trimmed at Q25 with fastp and processed into clonotypes with MiXCR by TCRdb, which kept only in-frame beta chains. Rows matching on CDR3 protein sequence are summarized as one entry with the most common DNA and genes. The V and J calls and clone size come from TCRdb's table, not from the authors' own analysis. Here the sample has around 710,000 distinct CDR3 sequences; roughly 50% occur a single time. The ten largest clones represent around 4.7% of the sample.

To demonstrate the VDJtools post-analysis software, TCR beta repertoires were profiled from the peripheral blood of over ten young patients with multiple sclerosis. The multiple sclerosis patients were children and adolescents ranging in age from roughly 6 to 15 years. Points the paper makes about the study in general: Significantly lower normalized Chao1 diversity was found in multiple sclerosis patients than in controls, suggesting substantial peripheral T-cell clonal expansion. Roughly 5 TRBV segments, including TRBV5-6, TRBV5-1 and TRBV20-1, were significantly more frequent in patients than controls. Strong co-clustering of samples prepared in the same batch was shown by direct clustering with F measure, prompting a batch-effect correction. The multiple sclerosis patient group was slightly younger than the control group.

As concerns this clonotype: Its antigen target is currently unknown. Per-base qualities were not stored, and no clone one base away is much larger.

V and J lose 4 bases and 2 bases, and a span of 15 bases separates them. The CDR3, from cysteine to phenylalanine, totals 14 residues. The read is trimmed to its CDR3 DNA, 42 bases read in frame from base 1. Via the germline V gene, CDR1 is SQVTM and CDR2 ANQGSEA. The clonotype comes from a girl under 18 with multiple sclerosis. Sequencing was performed on blood. The receptor chain draws on TRBV29-1 and TRBJ2-7; the D gene lacks a confident call. The base sequence is TGCAGCGTTGTAGACGGATCCGAGGCCTACGAGCAGTACTTC. It translates as CSVVDGSEAYEQYF.